The rows below give T cell receptor beta chains drawn from one sample of a study of beta chain features in type 1 diabetes. The method was immunoSEQ multiplex PCR; TCRdb's version includes in-frame clones alone and lacks a portion of them. The table has 810,000 or so clones, about 17% seen once; the top ten hold 0.02% to 0.025%. The sequenced sample was naive CD4+ T cells from blood. These receptors came from a woman between 18 and 29 years old in good health. The CDR3 runs from the conserved cysteine through the conserved F or W. A D gene is named only where the DNA matches it firmly. Size tells how often a clone was seen (once, few, many) or the class of an expanded clone, and some rows leave it out.

>-|-|TRBV6-6|TRBJ2-5
TGTGCCAGCAGTTCGGCAGGGAGCGGCGAGACCCAGTACTTC
CASSSAGSGETQYF
>-|-|TRBV23-1|TRBJ2-7
TGCGCCAGGTTGCACAGGGACATTTCGACCTACGAGCAGTACTTC
CARLHRDISTYEQYF
>few|TRBD1|TRBV11-2|TRBJ2-3
TGTGCCAGCAGCTTCGGGACAGCGGGCACAGATACGCAGTATTTT
CASSFGTAGTDTQYF
>-|TRBD2|TRBV29-1|TRBJ2-7
TGCAGCGTTTTGGGGCGAGGGCGGGAGGACTACGAGCAGTACTTC
CSVLGRGREDYEQYF
>-|TRBD1|TRBV27|TRBJ1-2
TGTGCCAGCAGTCTGGGACAGGGAGGTGGCTACACCTTC
CASSLGQGGGYTF
>few|-|TRBV21-1|TRBJ2-1
TGTGCCAGCAGAGAGCGGGAGAATTCCTACAATGAGCAGTTCTTC
CASRERENSYNEQFF
>few|-|TRBV2|TRBJ1-2
TGTGCCAACTATCGGGACGGGAACTATGGCTACACCTTC
CANYRDGNYGYTF
>-|-|TRBV5-1|TRBJ2-7
TGCGCCAGCAGCTTGGGTGCAGGGAGCTACGAGCAGTACTTC
CASSLGAGSYEQYF
>few|-|TRBV7-2|TRBJ2-1
TGTGCCAGCAGCTCGGGGCCAGTTCGCGAGCAGTTCTTC
CASSSGPVREQFF
>few|-|TRBV19|TRBJ1-1
TGTGCCAGTACTCCCTCGGGGAGCGCCACTGAAGCTTTCTTT
CASTPSGSATEAFF
>-|-|TRBV9|TRBJ2-1
TGTGCCAGCAGCGTAAATATCGGGACCTACAATGAGCAGTTCTTC
CASSVNIGTYNEQFF
>few|-|TRBV29-1|TRBJ1-2
TGCAGCGTTGTGCTGAGGACAGCTAACTATGGCTACACCTTC
CSVVLRTANYGYTF
>-|TRBD1|TRBV5-4|TRBJ2-1
TGTGCCAGCAGCACACAGGGGGCGAAGACCTACAATGAGCAGTTCTTC
CASSTQGAKTYNEQFF
>-|TRBD1|TRBV4-2|TRBJ2-1
TGTGCCAGCAGCCACTCGACAGGGGACGGTGAGCAGTTCTTC
CASSHSTGDGEQFF
>-|-|TRBV6-5|TRBJ2-7
TGTGCCAGCAGTTACTCCCCCGACAGCGCAATCTACGAGCAGTACTTC
CASSYSPDSAIYEQYF
>few|TRBD1|TRBV2|TRBJ2-3
TGTGCCAGCAGCCAGGGACAGGGAGGTACAGATACGCAGTATTTT
CASSQGQGGTDTQYF
>few|-|TRBV10-2|TRBJ2-7
TGCGCCAGCAGTTTCGGGAGCAGGAACGAGCAGTACTTC
CASSFGSRNEQYF
>-|TRBD1|TRBV11-2|TRBJ2-5
TGTGCCAGCAGCTTATCGGGACAGGGTTTCGAGACCCAGTACTTC
CASSLSGQGFETQYF
>-|-|TRBV4-1|TRBJ2-3
TGCGCCAGCAGCCAAGCCCTCGCAGATACGCAGTATTTT
CASSQALADTQYF
>-|TRBD1|TRBV7-9|TRBJ1-4
TGTGCCAGCAGCCCACCGGGACAGCCAAATGAAAAACTGTTTTTT
CASSPPGQPNEKLFF
>-|-|TRBV9|TRBJ1-2
TGTGCCAGCAGCGTAGTTTCAGCAGGGGCCGGCTACACCTTC
CASSVVSAGAGYTF
>-|-|TRBV20-1|TRBJ1-1
TGCAGTGCTACCCCTGGATGGGCTTTCTTT
CSATPGWAFF
>-|-|TRBV9|TRBJ2-7
TGTGCCAGCAGCCCGAGGGACTCCGCGTACGAGCAGTACTTC
CASSPRDSAYEQYF
>few|-|TRBV19|TRBJ2-7
TGTGCCAGTAGTCTCACACTGACGGTTTCCTACGAGCAGTACTTC
CASSLTLTVSYEQYF
>-|-|TRBV5-1|TRBJ2-7
TGCGCCAGCAGCTTGGGTCGGGTATCCTACGAGCAGTACTTC
CASSLGRVSYEQYF
>-|-|TRBV10-3|TRBJ1-4
TGTGCCATCAGTGAAGCACAACGGGGGGCCGACGAAAAACTGTTTTTT
CAISEAQRGADEKLFF
>few|-|TRBV7-3|TRBJ1-1
TGTGCCAGCAGCTTGGGGGGTGACACTGAAGCTTTCTTT
CASSLGGDTEAFF
>-|-|TRBV4-2|TRBJ2-2
TGTGCCAGCAGCCTGGGAACAGGGGAGCTGTTTTTT
CASSLGTGELFF
>few|-|TRBV20-1|TRBJ2-7
TGCAGTGCTGACACCCGTTACGAGCAGTACTTC
CSADTRYEQYF
>-|-|TRBV19|TRBJ1-5
TGTGCCAGTAGTCTGGGGACCTTACACAAGCCCCAGCATTTT
CASSLGTLHKPQHF
>few|-|TRBV18|TRBJ2-1
TGTGCCAGCTCACCATGGGAGAACCCCCCCAATGAGCAGTTCTTC
CASSPWENPPNEQFF
>once|TRBD1|TRBV27|TRBJ2-1
TGTGCCAGCAAAACACTACAGGGGTCCTCCTACAATGAGCAGTTCTTC
CASKTLQGSSYNEQFF
>-|-|TRBV11-2|TRBJ1-1
TGTGCCAGCAGCTTAGTTGCGACAGAGAACACTGAAGCTTTCTTT
CASSLVATENTEAFF
>-|-|TRBV28|TRBJ2-5
TGTGCCAGCAGTTTCGTACGGGAAGAGACCCAGTACTTC
CASSFVREETQYF
>few|TRBD2|TRBV4-1|TRBJ2-7
TGCGCCAGCAGCTCGCTAAAGGGAGGGAGATACGAGCAGTACTTC
CASSSLKGGRYEQYF
>-|TRBD1|TRBV10-3|TRBJ2-7
TGTGCCAGCCGACAGGGGGCAGCGGGCGAGCAGTACTTC
CASRQGAAGEQYF
>-|-|TRBV2|TRBJ2-5
TGTGCCAGCAGTTTGGGTCTAAAAGAGACCCAGTACTTC
CASSLGLKETQYF
>-|-|TRBV5-4|TRBJ2-4
TGCGCCAGCAGCCAATACCCTGGAGATTTCGATCAGTACTTC
CASSQYPGDFDQYF
>few|TRBD2|TRBV28|TRBJ2-1
TGTGCCAGCAGTTTATCCGAGGGGAGGGCTAGCAATGAGCAGTTCTTC
CASSLSEGRASNEQFF
>-|-|TRBV6-5|TRBJ2-1
TGTGCCAGCAGTGGGAGCTATGAGCAGTTCTTC
CASSGSYEQFF
>-|-|TRBV5-1|TRBJ1-1
TGCGCCAGCAGCATCCAGGGCGGATCGAACACTGAAGCTTTCTTT
CASSIQGGSNTEAFF
>-|TRBD2|TRBV4-3|TRBJ2-1
TGCGCCAGCAGCCGCGGGAGAGGGTTCGGTGAGCAGTTCTTC
CASSRGRGFGEQFF
>few|-|TRBV27|TRBJ2-2
TGTGCCAGCGGTATACAGGGAGTTCGGGGGGAGCTGTTTTTT
CASGIQGVRGELFF